This TCR beta chain was found in a study of somatic mutations in cytotoxic T cells in rheumatoid arthritis. Study outcomes and limitations: Levels of CD8+ T-cell clonality in rheumatoid arthritis patients were statistically indistinguishable from those seen in age-matched healthy controls, with no significant difference. An age-related increase in CD8+ clonality was seen in rheumatoid arthritis patients but not in healthy controls. A single CD8+ clone exceeded 20% of CD8+ cells in about an eighth of the 65 patients.

Sequencing used immunoSEQ multiplex PCR; TCRdb keeps in-frame clones, though not all of them. The sample has around 2,800 clones, around 84% seen once. A note on this clone: Its antigen is unknown.

The clonotype was recovered from a man aged 55 to 69 with rheumatoid arthritis. Source material: CD8+ T cells sorted from blood.

CDR3 nucleotides: TGTGCCTGGAGTCCGGGATCTGAAGCTTTCTTT. It codes for CAWSPGSEAFF. The chain carries TRBV30 and TRBJ1-1; D not resolved. The ends were cut back, 2 bases at V and 6 bases at J, with 7 bases in the middle. The germline gives CDR1 GTSNPN, CDR2 SVGIG (reference sequence). The CDR3 extends over 11 amino acids.